This T cell receptor beta chain was captured by sequencing in a study of Graves' ophthalmopathy and Graves' hyperthyroidism. In the study overall: Upon initial diagnosis and before any treatment, peripheral blood was collected. Study-wide results and limits: With around 70% sensitivity and roughly 72% specificity, the model predicted ophthalmopathy progression.

With respect to this clonotype: Its antigen is unidentified.

Trimming left V 6 bases short and J 8 bases short, with 14 bases between. Germline CDR1 and CDR2: MNHNY and SVGAGI (reference sequence). CDR3 length: 14 residues. With a duration under 3 months, ophthalmopathy in the donors showed moderate-to-severe activity, CAS ≥3 and NOSPECS ≥4. Diagnostic conclusions were grounded in clinical symptoms, serum thyroxine, TRAb, thyroid ultrasound and orbital computed tomography. Using RNA transcripts, the TCR beta CDR3 regions were amplified. Investigators did first-round RT-PCR with HTBI primers, then second-round multiplex PCR. One entry per CDR3 protein, called by TCRdb with MiXCR from the multiplex PCR reads. The table shows 650,000 to 900,000 distinct CDR3 sequences, with roughly two fifths occurring only once.

The chain employs TRBV6-6 and TRBJ1-6, with D tentatively TRBD1 (6 bases). Sequenced material: peripheral blood. The receptor comes from an adult man with Graves' ophthalmopathy. CDR3 loop: CASSPGGLDSPLHF. The CDR3 nucleotides are TGTGCCAGCAGCCCCGGGGGGCTTGATTCACCCCTCCACTTT.